This T cell receptor (beta chain) was sequenced in a study of identical twins. Notes on the study in general: Insertion counts were lower in abundant cord blood beta clonotypes, a trend that memory repertoires did not show. Beta out-of-frame sequences showed weaker excess sharing between twins.

This clonotype appeared many times. Antigen: not known. A universal primer site was incorporated via template switching, and the cDNA contained unique molecular identifiers. A single record per CDR3 protein comes from TCRdb applying MiXCR to the 5' RACE reads. The sample consists of some 250,000 distinct CDR3 sequences, about 13% of them appearing once. These data were also filed under a second study, of yellow fever vaccine responses in identical twins.

The sequenced sample consisted of memory (CD45RO+) T cells sorted from blood. This TCR came from a woman under 30 in good health.

CDR3 bases: TGCGCCAGCAGCCAAGATACTAGCGGGAGGGATGAGCAGTTCTTC. Translated: CASSQDTSGRDEQFF. This sequence joins TRBV4-3 and TRBJ2-1; 13 bases line up with TRBD2. This CDR3 spans 15 amino acids. Germline trimming cut 0 bases from V and 8 bases from J; bases unmatched to any gene: 1. Germline V gives CDR1 LGHNA, CDR2 YSLEER.